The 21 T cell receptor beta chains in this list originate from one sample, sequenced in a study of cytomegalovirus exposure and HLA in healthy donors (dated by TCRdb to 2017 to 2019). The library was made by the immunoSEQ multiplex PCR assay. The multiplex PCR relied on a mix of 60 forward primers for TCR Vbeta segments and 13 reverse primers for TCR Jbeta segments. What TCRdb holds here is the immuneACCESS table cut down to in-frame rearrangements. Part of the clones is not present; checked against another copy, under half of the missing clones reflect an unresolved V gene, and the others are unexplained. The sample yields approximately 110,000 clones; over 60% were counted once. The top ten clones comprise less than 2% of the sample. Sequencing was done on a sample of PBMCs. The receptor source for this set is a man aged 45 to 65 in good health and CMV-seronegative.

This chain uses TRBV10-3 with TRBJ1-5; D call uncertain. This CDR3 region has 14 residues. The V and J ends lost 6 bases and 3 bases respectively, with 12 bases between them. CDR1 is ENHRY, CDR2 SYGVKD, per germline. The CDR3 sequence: CAIRGEKNNQPQHF. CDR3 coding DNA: TGTGCCATCAGAGGAGAAAAAAACAATCAGCCCCAGCATTTT.

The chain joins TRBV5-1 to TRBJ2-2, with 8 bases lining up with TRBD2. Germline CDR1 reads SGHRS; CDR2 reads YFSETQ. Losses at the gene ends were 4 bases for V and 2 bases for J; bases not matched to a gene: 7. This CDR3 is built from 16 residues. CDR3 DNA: TGCGCCAGCAGCCAAGGAGCGGGAGCAAACACCGGGGAGCTGTTTTTT. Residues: CASSQGAGANTGELFF.

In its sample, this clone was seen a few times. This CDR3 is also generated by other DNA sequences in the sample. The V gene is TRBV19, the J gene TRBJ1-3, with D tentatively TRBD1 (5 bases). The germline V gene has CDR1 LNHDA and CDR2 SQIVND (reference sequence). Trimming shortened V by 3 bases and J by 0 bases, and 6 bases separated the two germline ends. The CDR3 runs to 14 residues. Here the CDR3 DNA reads TGTGCCAGTAGTATTGACAGCTCTGGAAACACCATATATTTT. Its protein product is CASSIDSSGNTIYF.

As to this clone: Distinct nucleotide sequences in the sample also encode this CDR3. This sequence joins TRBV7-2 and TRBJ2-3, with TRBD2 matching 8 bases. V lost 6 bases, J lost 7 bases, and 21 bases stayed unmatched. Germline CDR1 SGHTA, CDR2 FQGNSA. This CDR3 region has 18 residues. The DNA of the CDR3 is TGTGCCAGCAGTTTAACCCGGGGGGGCAACCCCGAGTGGAATACGCAGTATTTT. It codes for CASSLTRGGNPEWNTQYF.

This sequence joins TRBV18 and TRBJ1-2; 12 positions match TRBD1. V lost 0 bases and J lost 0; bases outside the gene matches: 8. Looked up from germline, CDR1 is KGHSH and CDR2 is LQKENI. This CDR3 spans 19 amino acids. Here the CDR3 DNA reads TGTGCCAGCTCACCACCCGGGACAGGGGGCGCGGATACTAACTATGGCTACACCTTC. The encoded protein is CASSPPGTGGADTNYGYTF.

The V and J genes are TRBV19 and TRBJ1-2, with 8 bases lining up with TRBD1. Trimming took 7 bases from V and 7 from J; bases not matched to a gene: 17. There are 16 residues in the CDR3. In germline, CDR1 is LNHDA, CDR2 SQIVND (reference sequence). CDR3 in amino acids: CASTAPRTGYNVGYTF. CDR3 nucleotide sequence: TGTGCCAGTACCGCCCCCCGGACAGGGTACAATGTTGGCTACACCTTC.

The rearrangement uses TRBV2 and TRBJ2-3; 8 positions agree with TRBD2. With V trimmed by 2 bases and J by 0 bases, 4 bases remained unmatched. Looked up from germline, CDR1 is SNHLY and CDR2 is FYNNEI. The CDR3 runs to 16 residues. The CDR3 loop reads CASSELSGGSTDTQYF. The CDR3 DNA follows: TGTGCCAGCAGTGAACTGAGCGGGGGTAGCACAGATACGCAGTATTTT.

DNA for the CDR3: TGTGCCAGCTCACCACCAAACAGGAGGAACACTGAAGCTTTCTTT. This translates into CASSPPNRRNTEAFF. The gene calls are TRBV18 and TRBJ1-1, with a tentative D call TRBD1 (5 bases). Trimming stripped 0 bases from V and 1 base from J, with 9 bases between. The CDR3 has 15 residues. Per germline, CDR1 KGHSH and CDR2 LQKENI. The full variable domain, rest sourced from reference TRBV18 and TRBJ1-1, is NAGVMQNPRHLVRRRGQEARLRCSPMKGHSHVYWYRQLPEEGLKFMVYLQKENIIDESGMPKERFSAEFPKEGPSILRIQQVVRGDSAAYFCASSPPNRRNTEAFFGQGTRLTVV.

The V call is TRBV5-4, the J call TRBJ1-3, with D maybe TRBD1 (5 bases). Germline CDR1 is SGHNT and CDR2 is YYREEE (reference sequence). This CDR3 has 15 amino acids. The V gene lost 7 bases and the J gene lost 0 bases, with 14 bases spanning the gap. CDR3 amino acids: CASFNAGLSGNTIYF. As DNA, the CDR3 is TGTGCCAGCTTCAACGCAGGGCTCTCTGGAAACACCATATATTTT.

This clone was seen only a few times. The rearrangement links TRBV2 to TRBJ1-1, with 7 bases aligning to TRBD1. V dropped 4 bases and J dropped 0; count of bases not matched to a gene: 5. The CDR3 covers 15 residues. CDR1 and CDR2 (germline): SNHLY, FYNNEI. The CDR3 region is CASSAGQQMNTEAFF. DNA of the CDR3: TGTGCCAGCAGTGCGGGACAGCAGATGAACACTGAAGCTTTCTTT.

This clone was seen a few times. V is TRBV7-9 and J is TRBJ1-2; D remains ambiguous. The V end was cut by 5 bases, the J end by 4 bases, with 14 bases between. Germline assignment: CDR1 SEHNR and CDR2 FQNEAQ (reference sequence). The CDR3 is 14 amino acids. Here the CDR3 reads CASSPGRFSYGYTF. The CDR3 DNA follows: TGTGCCAGCAGCCCCGGGAGGTTTAGCTATGGCTACACCTTC.

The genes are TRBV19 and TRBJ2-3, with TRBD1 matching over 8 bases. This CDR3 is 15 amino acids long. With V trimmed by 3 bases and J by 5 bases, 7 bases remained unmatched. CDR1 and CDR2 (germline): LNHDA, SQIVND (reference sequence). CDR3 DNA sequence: TGTGCCAGTAGTATCTGGACAGGGCAGGGAGATACGCAGTATTTT. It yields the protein CASSIWTGQGDTQYF. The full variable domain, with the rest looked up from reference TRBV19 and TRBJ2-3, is DGGITQSPKYLFRKEGQNVTLSCEQNLNHDAMYWYRQDPGQGLRLIYYSQIVNDFQKGDIAEGYSVSREKKESFPLTVTSAQKNPTAFYLCASSIWTGQGDTQYFGPGTRLTVL.

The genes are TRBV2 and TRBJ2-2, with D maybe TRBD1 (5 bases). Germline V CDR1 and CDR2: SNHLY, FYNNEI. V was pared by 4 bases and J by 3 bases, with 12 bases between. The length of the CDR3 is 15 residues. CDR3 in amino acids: CASSVRARDTGELFF. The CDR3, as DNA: TGTGCCAGCAGTGTCAGGGCTCGGGACACCGGGGAGCTGTTTTTT. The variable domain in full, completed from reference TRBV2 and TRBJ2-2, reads EPEVTQTPSHQVTQMGQEVILRCVPISNHLYFYWYRQILGQKVEFLVSFYNNEISEKSEIFDDQFSVERPDGSNFTLKIRSTKLEDSAMYFCASSVRARDTGELFFGEGSRLTVL.

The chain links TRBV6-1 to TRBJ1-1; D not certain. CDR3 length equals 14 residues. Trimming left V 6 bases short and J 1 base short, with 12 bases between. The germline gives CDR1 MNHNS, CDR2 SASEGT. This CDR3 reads CASREDGKNTEAFF. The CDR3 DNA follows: TGTGCCAGCAGAGAGGACGGGAAGAACACTGAAGCTTTCTTT.

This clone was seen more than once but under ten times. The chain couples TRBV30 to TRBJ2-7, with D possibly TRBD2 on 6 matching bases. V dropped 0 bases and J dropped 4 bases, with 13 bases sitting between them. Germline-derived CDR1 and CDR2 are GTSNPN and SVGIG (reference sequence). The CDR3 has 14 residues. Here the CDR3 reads CAWSVGAGGYEQYF. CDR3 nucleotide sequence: TGTGCCTGGAGTGTCGGAGCGGGTGGGTACGAGCAGTACTTC.

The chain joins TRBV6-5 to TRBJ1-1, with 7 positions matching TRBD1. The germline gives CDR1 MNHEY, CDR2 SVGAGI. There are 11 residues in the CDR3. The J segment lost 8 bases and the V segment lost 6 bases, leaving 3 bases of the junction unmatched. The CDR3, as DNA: TGTGCCAGCAGCCGACAGGGAGAAGCTTTCTTT. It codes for CASSRQGEAFF.

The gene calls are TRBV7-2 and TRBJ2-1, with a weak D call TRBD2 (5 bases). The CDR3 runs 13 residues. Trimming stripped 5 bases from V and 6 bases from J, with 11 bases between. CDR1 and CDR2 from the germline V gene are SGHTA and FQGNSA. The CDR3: CASSLSSTNEQFF. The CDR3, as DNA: TGTGCCAGCAGCCTTTCTAGCACCAATGAGCAGTTCTTC. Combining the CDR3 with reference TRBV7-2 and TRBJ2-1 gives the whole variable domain GAGVSQSPSNKVTEKGKDVELRCDPISGHTALYWYRQSLGQGLEFLIYFQGNSAPDKSGLPSDRFSAERTGGSVSTLTIQRTQQEDSAVYLCASSLSSTNEQFFGPGTRLTVL.

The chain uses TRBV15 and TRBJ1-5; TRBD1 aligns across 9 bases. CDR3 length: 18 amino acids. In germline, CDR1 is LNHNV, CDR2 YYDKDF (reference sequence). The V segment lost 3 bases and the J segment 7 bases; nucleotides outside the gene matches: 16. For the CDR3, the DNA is TGTGCCACCAGCAGGGCAGATACAGGGGGCGGCCCCCGGCAGCCCCAGCATTTT. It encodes CATSRADTGGGPRQPQHF.

CDR3 amino acids: CASQPGSSYEQYV. CDR3 bases: TGTGCCTCCCAGCCCGGGAGCTCCTACGAGCAGTACGTC. The chain carries TRBV28 and TRBJ2-7; D is possibly TRBD2 (6 bases). CDR1 and CDR2 from the germline V gene are MDHEN and SYDVKM. With 11 bases removed from V and 0 bases from J, the gap between germline ends came to 14 bases. This CDR3 comprises 13 residues.

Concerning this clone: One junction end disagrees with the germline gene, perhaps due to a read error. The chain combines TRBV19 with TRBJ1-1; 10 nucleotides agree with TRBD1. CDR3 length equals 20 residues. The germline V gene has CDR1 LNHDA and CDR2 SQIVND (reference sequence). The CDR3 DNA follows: TGTGCCAGTATTATACCGGGACAGGGGCTCCTTTTTCTATGGAAGACTGAAGCTTTCTTT. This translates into CASIIPGQGLLFLWKTEAFF. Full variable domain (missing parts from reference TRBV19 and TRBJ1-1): DGGITQSPKYLFRKEGQNVTLSCEQNLNHDAMYWYRQDPGQGLRLIYYSQIVNDFQKGDIAEGYSVSREKKESFPLTVTSAQKNPTAFYLCASIIPGQGLLFLWKTEAFFGQGTRLTVV.

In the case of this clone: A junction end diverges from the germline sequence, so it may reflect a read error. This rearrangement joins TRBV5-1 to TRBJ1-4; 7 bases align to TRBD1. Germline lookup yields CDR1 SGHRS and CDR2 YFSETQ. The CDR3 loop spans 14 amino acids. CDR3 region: CASSLWDSTEKGVF. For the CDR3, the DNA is TGCGCCAGCAGCTTATGGGACAGTACTGAAAAGGGGGTTTTT.